These T cell receptor beta chains were read from a single sample in a study of tumor-infiltrating lymphocytes in glioblastoma multiforme. TCRdb re-called the multiplex PCR reads through MiXCR, storing one row per CDR3 protein. The sample has roughly 13,000 distinct CDR3 sequences, around 60% seen once. Sequenced sample: brain tumor tissue. The receptor source for this set is a male donor with glioblastoma. CDR3s include the opening cysteine and the closing phenylalanine or tryptophan. D genes are given only for firm matches. A row's size may be missing; if present it is once, few, many or a size class.

v_call: TRBV20-1
d_call: NA
clone_size: NA
j_call: TRBJ2-4
cdr3_aa: CSVHFEGGIQYF
cdr3_nt: TGCAGTGTTCATTTTGAGGGGGGCATTCAGTACTTC

v_call: TRBV11-2
d_call: NA
clone_size: NA
j_call: TRBJ2-1
cdr3_aa: CASSLVSRGREKSHNEQFF
cdr3_nt: TGTGCCAGCAGCTTAGTGTCCAGGGGCCGAGAGAAAAGCCACAATGAGCAGTTCTTC

v_call: TRBV11-1
d_call: TRBD2
clone_size: NA
j_call: TRBJ2-7
cdr3_aa: CTCSRTSGSVNEQCF
cdr3_nt: TGTACCTGCAGCAGGACTAGCGGGAGTGTCAACGAGCAGTGCTTC

v_call: TRBV7-9
d_call: NA
clone_size: NA
j_call: TRBJ2-3
cdr3_aa: CASSLPELPETDTQYF
cdr3_nt: TGTGCCAGCAGCTTACCCGAATTGCCAGAGACAGATACGCAGTATTTT

v_call: TRBV5-5
d_call: NA
clone_size: NA
j_call: TRBJ2-7
cdr3_aa: CVSSPGQKYEQYF
cdr3_nt: TGTGTCAGCAGCCCCGGACAGAAATACGAGCAGTACTTC

v_call: TRBV20-1
d_call: TRBD2
clone_size: NA
j_call: TRBJ2-5
cdr3_aa: CSARLAGVLQTQYF
cdr3_nt: TGCAGTGCTAGACTAGCGGGAGTTTTGCAGACCCAGTACTTT

v_call: TRBV20-1
d_call: NA
clone_size: NA
j_call: TRBJ2-1
cdr3_aa: CSARDEAGRNKQFF
cdr3_nt: TGCAGTGCTAGAGATGAGGCAGGGCGGAATAAGCAGTTCTTC

v_call: TRBV11-2
d_call: NA
clone_size: few
j_call: TRBJ2-1
cdr3_aa: CDSSLDRGNEQFF
cdr3_nt: TGTGATAGCAGCTTGGATAGGGGGAATGAGCAGTTCTTC

v_call: TRBV6-1
d_call: NA
clone_size: NA
j_call: TRBJ2-2
cdr3_aa: CASSEGAGGAGELFF
cdr3_nt: TGTGCCAGCAGTGAAGGCGCAGGGGGGGCCGGGGAGCTGTTTTTT

v_call: TRBV20-1
d_call: NA
clone_size: NA
j_call: TRBJ2-5
cdr3_aa: CSARVFGGDQETQYF
cdr3_nt: TGCAGTGCTAGGGTTTTTGGGGGAGACCAAGAGACCCAGTACTTC

v_call: TRBV10-3
d_call: TRBD1
clone_size: NA
j_call: TRBJ2-7
cdr3_aa: CATSVGQGVEGYEQYF
cdr3_nt: TGTGCCACCAGTGTAGGACAGGGAGTAGAGGGCTACGAGCAGTACTTC

v_call: TRBV29-1
d_call: TRBD2
clone_size: NA
j_call: TRBJ2-1
cdr3_aa: CSVEDRSGNNHEQFF
cdr3_nt: TGCAGCGTTGAAGATAGGAGCGGGAATAACCATGAGCAGTTCTTC

v_call: TRBV20-1
d_call: NA
clone_size: NA
j_call: TRBJ2-7
cdr3_aa: CSAINLDEEYF
cdr3_nt: TGCAGTGCTATAAACCTCGACGAGGAGTACTTC

v_call: TRBV11-2
d_call: TRBD2
clone_size: NA
j_call: TRBJ2-2
cdr3_aa: CAGGHGLDPVELFF
cdr3_nt: TGTGCCGGCGGCCACGGACTAGACCCCGTGGAGCTGTTTTTT

v_call: TRBV12-3/TRBV12-4
d_call: NA
clone_size: medium-sized
j_call: TRBJ2-3
cdr3_aa: CASSFGRDTQYF
cdr3_nt: TGTGCCAGCAGTTTCGGGAGAGATACGCAGTATTTT

v_call: TRBV11-2
d_call: NA
clone_size: NA
j_call: TRBJ2-5
cdr3_aa: CASSFNSQETQYF
cdr3_nt: TGTGCCAGCAGCTTTAACAGCCAAGAGACCCAGTACTTC

v_call: TRBV5-1
d_call: TRBD2
clone_size: many
j_call: TRBJ2-1
cdr3_aa: CASSPLAGGVNEQFF
cdr3_nt: TGCGCCAGCAGCCCTCTAGCGGGAGGGGTCAATGAGCAGTTCTTC

v_call: TRBV4-1
d_call: NA
clone_size: large
j_call: TRBJ2-3
cdr3_aa: CASSQAAGHTDTQYF
cdr3_nt: TGCGCCAGCAGCCAAGCTGCGGGGCACACAGATACGCAGTATTTT

v_call: TRBV13
d_call: TRBD1
clone_size: NA
j_call: TRBJ1-1
cdr3_aa: CDSNTGATNTEAFF
cdr3_nt: TGTGACAGCAACACAGGGGCTACGAACACTGAAGCTTTCTTT

v_call: TRBV6-1
d_call: TRBD1
clone_size: NA
j_call: TRBJ2-1
cdr3_aa: CASRTGTGALNAQFF
cdr3_nt: TGTGCCAGCAGAACCGGGACAGGGGCATTAAATGCGCAGTTCTTC

v_call: TRBV12-3/TRBV12-4
d_call: NA
clone_size: NA
j_call: TRBJ1-2
cdr3_aa: CTSREDGAGYTF
cdr3_nt: TGTACCAGCAGGGAGGACGGAGCTGGCTACACCTTC

v_call: TRBV4-1
d_call: NA
clone_size: medium-sized
j_call: TRBJ2-5
cdr3_aa: CASSQDSRETQYF
cdr3_nt: TGCGCCAGCAGCCAAGACAGCAGGGAGACCCAGTACTTC

v_call: TRBV11-2
d_call: NA
clone_size: NA
j_call: TRBJ1-6
cdr3_aa: CASSSQVTGGSPLHF
cdr3_nt: TGTGCCAGCAGCTCACAGGTCACGGGTGGCTCACCCCTCCACTTT

v_call: TRBV29-1
d_call: NA
clone_size: NA
j_call: TRBJ2-2
cdr3_aa: CRAHPEVGGEPFF
cdr3_nt: TGCAGGGCTCATCCGGAGGTCGGCGGGGAGCCGTTTTTT

v_call: TRBV12-5
d_call: TRBD1
clone_size: many
j_call: TRBJ2-3
cdr3_aa: CASGLGTGVADTQYF
cdr3_nt: TGTGCTAGTGGTTTGGGGACAGGGGTAGCAGATACGCAGTATTTT

v_call: TRBV20-1
d_call: NA
clone_size: NA
j_call: TRBJ2-1
cdr3_aa: CSARGEARLYEQFF
cdr3_nt: TGCAGTGCTAGAGGTGAGGCACGGCTGTATGAGCAGTTTTTC

v_call: TRBV20-1
d_call: NA
clone_size: NA
j_call: TRBJ1-1
cdr3_aa: CSVPTQSNTEAFF
cdr3_nt: TGCAGTGTCCCGACACAATCGAACACTGAAGCTTTCTTT

v_call: TRBV20-1
d_call: TRBD2
clone_size: medium-sized
j_call: TRBJ2-3
cdr3_aa: CSARELAGVVDTQYF
cdr3_nt: TGCAGTGCTAGAGAGCTAGCGGGAGTGGTGGATACGCAGTATTTT

v_call: TRBV5-4
d_call: TRBD1
clone_size: medium-sized
j_call: TRBJ1-4
cdr3_aa: CASSNNRGLNEKLFF
cdr3_nt: TGTGCCAGCAGCAATAACAGGGGGCTTAATGAAAAACTGTTTTTT

v_call: TRBV20-1
d_call: NA
clone_size: NA
j_call: TRBJ2-1
cdr3_aa: CSARDEAGLFGEFF
cdr3_nt: TGCAGTGCTAGAGATGAGGCAGGGCTGTTTGGGGAGTTCTTC

v_call: TRBV20-1
d_call: TRBD2
clone_size: NA
j_call: TRBJ2-1
cdr3_aa: CNAQISGRATYNEQFF
cdr3_nt: TGCAATGCGCAAATTAGCGGGAGGGCCACGTACAATGAGCAGTTCTTC

v_call: TRBV12-3/TRBV12-4
d_call: TRBD1
clone_size: NA
j_call: TRBJ2-3
cdr3_aa: CASSPGRGLTDTQYF
cdr3_nt: TGTGCCAGCAGTCCGGGAAGGGGGCTCACAGATACGCAGTATTTT

v_call: TRBV5-6
d_call: NA
clone_size: NA
j_call: TRBJ2-5
cdr3_aa: CASSLDHQETRYF
cdr3_nt: TGTGCCAGCAGCTTGGACCACCAAGAGACCCGGTACTTC

v_call: TRBV11-2
d_call: NA
clone_size: NA
j_call: TRBJ1-5
cdr3_aa: CASSLELAGGFPGTQHF
cdr3_nt: TGTGCCAGCAGCTTAGAACTAGCGGGAGGATTCCCAGGTACGCAGCATTTT

v_call: TRBV7-9
d_call: TRBD2
clone_size: many
j_call: TRBJ2-5
cdr3_aa: CASSPAASSGRSQETQYF
cdr3_nt: TGTGCCAGCAGCCCAGCCGCCTCTAGCGGGAGATCCCAAGAGACCCAGTACTTC

v_call: TRBV28
d_call: NA
clone_size: NA
j_call: TRBJ2-5
cdr3_aa: CASSLGGRQETQYF
cdr3_nt: TGTGCCAGCAGTTTGGGGGGTCGGCAAGAGACCCAGTACTTC

v_call: TRBV6-2/TRBV6-3
d_call: NA
clone_size: medium-sized
j_call: TRBJ2-3
cdr3_aa: CASSTTPNTDTQYF
cdr3_nt: TGTGCCAGCAGCACGACACCGAACACAGATACGCAGTATTTT

v_call: TRBV20-1
d_call: NA
clone_size: NA
j_call: TRBJ1-6
cdr3_aa: CSSRGRGSVNSPLHF
cdr3_nt: TGCAGTTCTAGAGGGCGAGGTTCAGTGAATTCACCCCTCCACTTT

v_call: TRBV10-1
d_call: TRBD1
clone_size: NA
j_call: TRBJ2-7
cdr3_aa: CASSESGQSYEQYF
cdr3_nt: TGCGCCAGCAGTGAGTCGGGACAGTCCTACGAGCAGTACTTC

v_call: TRBV6-2/TRBV6-3
d_call: NA
clone_size: NA
j_call: TRBJ2-4
cdr3_aa: CARSYDIKNIQYF
cdr3_nt: TGTGCCAGGAGTTACGATATCAAAAACATTCAGTACTTC

v_call: TRBV20-1
d_call: NA
clone_size: NA
j_call: TRBJ2-7
cdr3_aa: CSVREGTSEDCEQYF
cdr3_nt: TGCAGTGTTAGAGAAGGGACTTCGGAGGATTGCGAGCAGTACTTC

v_call: TRBV13
d_call: TRBD2
clone_size: many
j_call: TRBJ2-7
cdr3_aa: CASRIGLVPPYEQYF
cdr3_nt: TGTGCCAGCAGGATCGGACTAGTCCCCCCCTACGAGCAGTACTTC

v_call: TRBV12-3/TRBV12-4
d_call: NA
clone_size: NA
j_call: TRBJ2-1
cdr3_aa: CASSFAYNEQFF
cdr3_nt: TGTGCCAGCAGTTTTGCCTACAATGAGCAGTTCTTC

v_call: TRBV11-2
d_call: TRBD2
clone_size: NA
j_call: TRBJ2-7
cdr3_aa: CASSRGDYEQYF
cdr3_nt: TGTGCCAGCAGCCGGGGGGACTACGAGCAGTACTTC

v_call: TRBV7-8
d_call: TRBD2
clone_size: medium-sized
j_call: TRBJ2-1
cdr3_aa: CASSLWKGLKYEQFF
cdr3_nt: TGTGCCAGCAGCTTATGGAAGGGACTAAAATATGAGCAGTTCTTC

v_call: TRBV30
d_call: NA
clone_size: many
j_call: TRBJ2-3
cdr3_aa: CARGGFGTDTQYF
cdr3_nt: TGTGCCCGTGGGGGTTTCGGCACAGATACGCAGTATTTT

v_call: TRBV20-1
d_call: NA
clone_size: once
j_call: TRBJ2-5
cdr3_aa: CSARTSRRGQETQYF
cdr3_nt: TGCAGTGCTAGAACCAGTCGCAGGGGTCAAGAGACCCAGTACTTC

v_call: TRBV20-1
d_call: TRBD2
clone_size: NA
j_call: TRBJ2-3
cdr3_aa: CNARVTSGTDTLYF
cdr3_nt: TGCAATGCTAGAGTTACTAGCGGCACAGATACGCTGTATTTT

v_call: TRBV13
d_call: TRBD1
clone_size: once
j_call: TRBJ1-1
cdr3_aa: CASSHGTGPTEAFF
cdr3_nt: TGTGCCAGCAGCCACGGGACAGGGCCCACTGAAGCTTTCTTT

v_call: TRBV11-2
d_call: TRBD1
clone_size: NA
j_call: TRBJ2-3
cdr3_aa: CASSHRGNFARRTYGTNTQYF
cdr3_nt: TGTGCCAGCAGTCACAGGGGAAATTTCGCGAGAAGGACCTATGGCACAAATACGCAGTATTTT

v_call: TRBV10-2
d_call: TRBD2
clone_size: NA
j_call: TRBJ2-7
cdr3_aa: CASSEIPSGAYEQYF
cdr3_nt: TGCGCCAGCAGTGAGATCCCTAGCGGGGCTTACGAGCAGTACTTC

v_call: TRBV6-6
d_call: NA
clone_size: NA
j_call: TRBJ1-4
cdr3_aa: CASSYEFGVGDEKLFF
cdr3_nt: TGTGCCAGCAGTTACGAGTTCGGGGTGGGGGATGAAAAACTGTTTTTT

v_call: TRBV6-2/TRBV6-3
d_call: NA
clone_size: NA
j_call: TRBJ2-7
cdr3_aa: CANSPFTGSKQYF
cdr3_nt: TGTGCCAACAGTCCTTTCACAGGGAGCAAGCAGTACTTC

v_call: TRBV5-4
d_call: NA
clone_size: NA
j_call: TRBJ2-6
cdr3_aa: CASSFTLTGANILTF
cdr3_nt: TGTGCCAGCAGCTTCACGTTAACCGGGGCCAACATCCTGACTTTC